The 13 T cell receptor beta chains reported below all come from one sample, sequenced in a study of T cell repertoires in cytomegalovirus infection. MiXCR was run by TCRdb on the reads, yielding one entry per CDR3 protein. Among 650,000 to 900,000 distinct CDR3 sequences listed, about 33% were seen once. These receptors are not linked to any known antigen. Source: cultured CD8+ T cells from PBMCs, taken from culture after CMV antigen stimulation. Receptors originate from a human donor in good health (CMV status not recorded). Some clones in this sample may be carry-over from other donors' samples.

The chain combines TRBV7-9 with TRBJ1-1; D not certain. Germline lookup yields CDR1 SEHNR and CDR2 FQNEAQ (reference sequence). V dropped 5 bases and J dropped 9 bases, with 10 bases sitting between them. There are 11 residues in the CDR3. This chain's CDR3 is CASSPDIKAFF. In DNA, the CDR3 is TGTGCCAGCAGCCCAGACATTAAAGCTTTCTTT. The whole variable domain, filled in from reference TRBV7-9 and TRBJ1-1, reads DTGVSQNPRHKITKRGQNVTFRCDPISEHNRLYWYRQTLGQGPEFLTYFQNEAQLEKSRLLSDRFSAERPKGSFSTLEIQRTEQGDSAMYLCASSPDIKAFFGQGTRLTVV.

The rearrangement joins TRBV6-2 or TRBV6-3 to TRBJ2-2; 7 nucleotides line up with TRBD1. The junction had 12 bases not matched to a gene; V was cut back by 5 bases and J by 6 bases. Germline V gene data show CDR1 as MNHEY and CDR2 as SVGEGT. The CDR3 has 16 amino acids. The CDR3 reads CASSGVRDSNSGELFF. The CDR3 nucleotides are TGTGCCAGCAGTGGAGTACGGGACAGTAACTCCGGGGAGCTGTTTTTT.

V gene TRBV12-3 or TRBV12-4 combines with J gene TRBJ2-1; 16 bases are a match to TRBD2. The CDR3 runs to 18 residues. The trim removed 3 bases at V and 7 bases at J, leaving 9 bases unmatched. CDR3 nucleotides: TGTGCCAGCAGTTTCCTCACGGGACTAGCGGGGGGGCAGAATGAGCAGTTCTTC. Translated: CASSFLTGLAGGQNEQFF.

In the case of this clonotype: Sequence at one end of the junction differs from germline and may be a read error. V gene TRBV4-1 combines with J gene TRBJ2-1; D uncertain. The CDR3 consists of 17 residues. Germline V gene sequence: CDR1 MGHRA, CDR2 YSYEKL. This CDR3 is CASNQDWAQLSYNEQFF. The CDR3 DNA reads TGCGCCAGCAACCAAGATTGGGCCCAGCTGTCCTACAATGAGCAGTTCTTC.

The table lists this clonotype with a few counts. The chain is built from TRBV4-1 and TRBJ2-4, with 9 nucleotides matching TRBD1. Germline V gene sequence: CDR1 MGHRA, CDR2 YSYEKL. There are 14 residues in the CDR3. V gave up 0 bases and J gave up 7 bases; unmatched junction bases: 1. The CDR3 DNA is TGCGCCAGCAGCCAAGAGACAGGGGGGAACATTCAGTACTTC. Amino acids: CASSQETGGNIQYF.

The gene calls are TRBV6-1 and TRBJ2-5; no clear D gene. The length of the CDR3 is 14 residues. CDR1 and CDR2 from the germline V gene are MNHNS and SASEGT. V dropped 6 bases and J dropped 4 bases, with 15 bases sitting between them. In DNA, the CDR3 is TGTGCCAGCAGCCTACGGAACCGGGTAGAGACCCAGTACTTC. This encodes CASSLRNRVETQYF.

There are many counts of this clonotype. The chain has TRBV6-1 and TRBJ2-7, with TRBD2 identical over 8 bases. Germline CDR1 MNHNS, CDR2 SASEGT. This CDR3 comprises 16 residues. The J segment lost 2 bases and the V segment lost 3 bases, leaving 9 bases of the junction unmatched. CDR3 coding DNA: TGTGCCAGCAGTGAGGACCGGGGGGGGCTAACCTACGAGCAGTACTTC. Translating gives CASSEDRGGLTYEQYF.

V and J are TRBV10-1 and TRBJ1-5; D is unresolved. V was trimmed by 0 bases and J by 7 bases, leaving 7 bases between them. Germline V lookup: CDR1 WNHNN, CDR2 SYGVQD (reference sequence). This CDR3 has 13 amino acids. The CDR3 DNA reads TGCGCCAGCAGTGAGTCTGAGGGACAGCCCCAGCATTTT. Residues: CASSESEGQPQHF.

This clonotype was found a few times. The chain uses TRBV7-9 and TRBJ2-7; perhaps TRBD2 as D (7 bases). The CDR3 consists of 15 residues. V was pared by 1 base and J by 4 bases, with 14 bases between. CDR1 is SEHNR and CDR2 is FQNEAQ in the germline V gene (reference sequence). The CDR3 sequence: CASSLVEGGGYEQYF. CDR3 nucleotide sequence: TGTGCCAGCAGCTTAGTGGAAGGGGGGGGATACGAGCAGTACTTC.

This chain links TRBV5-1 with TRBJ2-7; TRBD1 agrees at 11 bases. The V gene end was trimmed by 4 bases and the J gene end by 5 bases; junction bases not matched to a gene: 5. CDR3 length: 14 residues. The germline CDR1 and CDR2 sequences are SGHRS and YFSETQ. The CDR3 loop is CASSDGQGADEQYF. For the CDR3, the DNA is TGCGCCAGCAGCGACGGACAGGGGGCGGACGAGCAGTACTTC.

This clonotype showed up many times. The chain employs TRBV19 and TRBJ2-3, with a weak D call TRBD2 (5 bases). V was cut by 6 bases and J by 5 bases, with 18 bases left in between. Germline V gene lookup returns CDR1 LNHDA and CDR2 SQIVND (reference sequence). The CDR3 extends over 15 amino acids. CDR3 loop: CASSLVMGVRDTQYF. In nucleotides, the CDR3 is TGTGCCAGTAGCCTCGTGATGGGAGTGCGAGATACGCAGTATTTT.

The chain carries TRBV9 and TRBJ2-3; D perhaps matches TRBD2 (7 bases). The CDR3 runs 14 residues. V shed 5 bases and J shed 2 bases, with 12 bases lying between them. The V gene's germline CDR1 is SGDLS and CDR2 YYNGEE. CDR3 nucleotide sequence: TGTGCCAGCAGGGAGGGGGGGACCACAGATACGCAGTATTTT. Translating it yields CASREGGTTDTQYF.

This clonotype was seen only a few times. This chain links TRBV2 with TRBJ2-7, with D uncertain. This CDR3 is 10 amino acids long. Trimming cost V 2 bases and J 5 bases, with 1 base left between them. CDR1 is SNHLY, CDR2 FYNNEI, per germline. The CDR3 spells CASSENEQYF. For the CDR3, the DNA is TGTGCCAGCAGTGAAAACGAGCAGTACTTC.